These T cell receptor beta chains were read from a single sample in a study of T-cell reconstitution after alpha-beta-depleted transplantation in children. TCRdb itself ran the PCR reads through MiXCR, one entry per CDR3 protein. The sample consists of around 580,000 distinct CDR3 sequences, around 27% of them appearing once. Sequencing was performed on PBMCs, taken before TCRalphabeta/CD19-depleted stem cell transplant. Receptors were obtained from a boy younger than two with Wiskott-Aldrich syndrome, due to receive a stem cell transplant. CDR3s include the opening cysteine and the closing phenylalanine or tryptophan.

v_gene | len | CDR3aa
TRBV6-5 | 16 | CASSSPFRGSTGELFF
TRBV5-1 | 13 | CASSSRRPDTQYF
TRBV27 | 15 | CASSMTGRGANVLTF
TRBV5-5 | 15 | CASSFGLAINNEQFF
TRBV5-1 | 14 | CASSLEGFNTEAFF
TRBV4-2 | 13 | CASSKEAQGEQFF
TRBV20-1 | 17 | CSASRRETSGSYNEQFF
TRBV15 | 15 | CATSRGGNSNQPQHF
TRBV12-3/TRBV12-4 | 15 | CASSLGVGVVGELFF
TRBV6-5 | 16 | CASSYAGGANTDTQYF
TRBV29-1 | 13 | CSVVTAPTDTQYF
TRBV6-1 | 15 | CGLSEGRRMGNTIYF
TRBV4-2 | 20 | CASSQDLGGLAGPPSYEQYF
TRBV5-1 | 15 | CASSFGQALGETQYF
TRBV20-1 | 13 | CSASGQTNTEAFF
TRBV6-1 | 16 | CASKATSGASSYEQYF
TRBV5-1 | 15 | CASSLEGSGANVLTF
TRBV4-1 | 15 | CASSQPTGDPYEQYF
TRBV7-9 | 13 | CASSLVTGNEAFF
TRBV27 | 11 | CASNLNSPLHF
TRBV5-1 | 17 | CASSPAGTSGRYNEQFF
TRBV4-1 | 14 | CASSQDRTPGELFF
TRBV24-1 | 17 | CATSDQSGTELYNEQFF
TRBV4-1 | 15 | CASSPLVAGFNEQFF
TRBV27 | 14 | CASRTQGTPYEQYF
TRBV7-2 | 13 | CASSLVQNQPQHF
TRBV6-4 | 16 | CASNHRLAGATDTQYF
TRBV5-1 | 15 | CASTHRARVPDTQYF
TRBV14 | 17 | CASSQACRTGTRKPQHF
TRBV5-1 | 15 | CASSPRGLFPGELFF
TRBV7-9 | 15 | CASSLLRTENYGYTF
TRBV4-2 | 15 | CASSQGGSPYNEQFF
TRBV5-1 | 16 | CASSPKALAGVHEQYF
TRBV20-1 | 14 | CSASMSNSNQPQHF
TRBV29-1 | 11 | CSVKGAAEAFF
TRBV4-1 | 14 | CASSQDTAGGRQYF
TRBV6-1 | 13 | CASRTSGSSEQFF